This T cell receptor (beta chain) comes out of a study of OX40 agonist ivuxolimab in advanced cancers. Data came from immunoSEQ multiplex PCR; TCRdb stores just in-frame clones and leaves some out. The sample has 35,000 to 40,000 clones, around 86% seen once. The CDR3 sequence is 14 residues long. This sequence originates from an adult with an advanced solid tumor such as melanoma, head and neck, liver or kidney cancer. This specimen was CD4+ or CD8+ T cells sorted from blood, taken in a trial of the OX40 agonist ivuxolimab. The chain recombines TRBV21-1 with TRBJ1-6; the table's D call of TRBD1 was not tested on the DNA. TRBV21-1 is noted as a pseudogene. CDR3 protein: CASTFPGGNSPLHF. CDR3 nucleotide sequence: TGTGCCAGCACCTTCCCAGGGGGGAATTCACCCCTCCACTTT.